This T cell receptor (beta chain) was profiled in a study of shared clonotypes between healthy human individuals. Source study methods: Junction-only immunoSEQ data arrived without quality scores, meaning filtering differed. The method was immunoSEQ multiplex PCR; TCRdb's version includes in-frame clones alone and lacks a portion of them. V and J calls and clone size follow that table, whereas D and trimming were derived from the DNA. The sample lists around 2.1 million clones, 90% to 97% occurring once. V was clipped by 4 bases and J by 8 bases; unmatched bases: 5. Germline V gene lookup returns CDR1 MNHEY and CDR2 SMNVEV (reference sequence). The CDR3 covers 14 residues.

This TCR derives from a man aged 18 to 35 in good health. This chain uses TRBV27 with TRBJ1-6, with 7 positions matching TRBD1. Material for sequencing was naive CD4+ T cells sorted from blood. The subset denotes: CD45RA+ positively selected. CDR3: CASSSGTVYSPLHF. CDR3 coding DNA: TGTGCCAGCAGTTCCGGGACAGTTTATTCACCCCTCCACTTT.